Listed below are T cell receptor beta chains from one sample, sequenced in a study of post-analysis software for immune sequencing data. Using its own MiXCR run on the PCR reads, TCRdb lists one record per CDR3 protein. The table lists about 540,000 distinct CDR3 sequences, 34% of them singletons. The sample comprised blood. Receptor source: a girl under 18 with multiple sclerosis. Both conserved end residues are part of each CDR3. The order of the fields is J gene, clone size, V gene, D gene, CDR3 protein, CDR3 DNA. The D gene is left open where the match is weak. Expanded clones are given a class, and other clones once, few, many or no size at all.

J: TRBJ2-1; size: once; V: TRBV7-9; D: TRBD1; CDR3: CASSLRGTGKNEQFF; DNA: TGTGCCAGCAGCCTGCGAGGGACAGGCAAGAATGAGCAGTTCTTC
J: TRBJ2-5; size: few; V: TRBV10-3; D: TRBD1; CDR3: CAISEGQGETQYF; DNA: TGTGCCATCAGTGAGGGACAGGGAGAGACCCAGTACTTC
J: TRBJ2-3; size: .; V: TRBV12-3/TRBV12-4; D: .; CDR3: CASSLADGTDTQYF; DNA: TGTGCCAGCAGTTTAGCTGACGGCACAGATACGCAGTATTTT
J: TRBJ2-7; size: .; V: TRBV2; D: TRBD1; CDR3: CASRDPGQDPYEQYF; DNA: TGTGCCAGCAGAGATCCGGGACAGGACCCCTACGAGCAGTACTTC
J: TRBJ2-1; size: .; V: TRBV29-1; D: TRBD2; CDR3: CGVGLAGGYNEQFF; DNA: TGCGGCGTGGGACTAGCGGGGGGATACAATGAGCAGTTCTTC
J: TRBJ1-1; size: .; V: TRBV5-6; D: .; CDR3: CASSLLGPLNTEAFF; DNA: TGTGCCAGCAGCTTGTTAGGGCCCTTAAACACTGAAGCTTTCTTT
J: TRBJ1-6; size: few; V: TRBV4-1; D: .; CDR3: CASSQDSGQGSSYNSPLHF; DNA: TGCGCCAGCAGCCAAGATAGCGGGCAGGGGAGCTCCTATAATTCACCCCTCCACTTT
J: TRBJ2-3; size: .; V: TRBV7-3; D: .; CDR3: CASSLLDREDTQYF; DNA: TGTGCCAGCAGTCTATTAGACCGAGAAGATACGCAGTATTTT
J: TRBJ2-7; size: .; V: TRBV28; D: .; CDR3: CASSSPGRAYEQYF; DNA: TGTGCCAGCAGTTCACCGGGGCGGGCCTACGAGCAGTACTTC
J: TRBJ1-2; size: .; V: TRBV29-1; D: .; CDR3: CSVEVNHNGYTF; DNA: TGCAGCGTTGAAGTAAATCATAATGGCTACACCTTC
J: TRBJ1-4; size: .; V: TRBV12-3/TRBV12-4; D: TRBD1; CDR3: CASSFSGGVEKLFF; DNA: TGTGCCAGCAGTTTCTCAGGGGGCGTTGAAAAACTGTTTTTT
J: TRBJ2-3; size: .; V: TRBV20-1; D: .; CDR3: CTLGIPTGFTDTQYF; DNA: TGCACCCTGGGGATTCCGACAGGTTTCACAGATACGCAGTATTTT
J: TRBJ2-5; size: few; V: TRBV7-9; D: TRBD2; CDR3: CASSSTRLAGSTSQETQYF; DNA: TGTGCCAGCAGCTCGACCCGGCTAGCGGGGAGTACTTCGCAAGAGACCCAGTACTTC
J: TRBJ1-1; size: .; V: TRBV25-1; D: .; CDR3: CASVNIFEAFF; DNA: TGTGCCAGCGTCAACATCTTCGAAGCTTTCTTT
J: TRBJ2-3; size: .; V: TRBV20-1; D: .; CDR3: CSASPTEGRDTQYF; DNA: TGCAGTGCTAGCCCTACCGAGGGTCGGGATACGCAGTATTTT
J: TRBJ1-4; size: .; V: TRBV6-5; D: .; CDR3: CASSRGPEKLFF; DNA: TGTGCCAGCAGTAGGGGACCGGAGAAACTGTTTTTT
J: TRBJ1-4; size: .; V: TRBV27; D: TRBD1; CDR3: CASSGAGTENEKLFF; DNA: TGTGCCAGCAGTGGGGCCGGGACAGAGAATGAAAAACTGTTTTTT
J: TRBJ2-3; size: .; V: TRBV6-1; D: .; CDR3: CANRLTADTQYF; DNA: TGTGCCAACAGGCTCACAGCAGATACGCAGTATTTT
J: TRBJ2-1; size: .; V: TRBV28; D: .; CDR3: CASSLYLSAGALGREQFF; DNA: TGTGCCAGCAGTTTATATCTTTCAGCAGGTGCACTAGGTCGTGAGCAGTTCTTC
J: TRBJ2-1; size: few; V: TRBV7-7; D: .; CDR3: CASSQNRGAPPYNEQFF; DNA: TGTGCTAGCAGCCAAAACCGAGGGGCCCCACCCTACAATGAGCAGTTCTTC
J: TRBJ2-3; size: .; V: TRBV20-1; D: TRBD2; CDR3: CSATRTSGGTPSTDTQYF; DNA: TGCAGTGCTACACGGACTAGCGGGGGGACTCCTAGCACAGATACGCAGTATTTT
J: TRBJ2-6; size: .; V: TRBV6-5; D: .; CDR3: CASSPTGSGANALTF; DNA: TGTGCCAGCAGTCCTACAGGGTCCGGGGCCAACGCCCTGACTTTC
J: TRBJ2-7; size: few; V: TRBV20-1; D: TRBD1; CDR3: CSTNPPYGTGSTYEQYF; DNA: TGCAGTACGAACCCCCCCTATGGGACAGGGTCCACCTACGAGCAGTACTTC
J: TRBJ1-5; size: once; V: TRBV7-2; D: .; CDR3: CASSLGHLAYQPQHF; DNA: TGTGCCAGCAGCTTGGGACACCTGGCTTATCAGCCCCAGCATTTT
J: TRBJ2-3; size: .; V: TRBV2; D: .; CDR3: CASGPSTSTDTQYF; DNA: TGTGCCAGCGGCCCGTCTACTAGCACAGATACGCAGTATTTT
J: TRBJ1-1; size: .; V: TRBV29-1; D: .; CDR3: CSVEKWQSSEAFF; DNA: TGCAGCGTTGAAAAATGGCAAAGCAGTGAAGCTTTCTTT
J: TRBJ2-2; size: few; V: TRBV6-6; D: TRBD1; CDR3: CATGQGNTGELFF; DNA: TGTGCCACGGGACAGGGGAACACCGGGGAGCTGTTTTTT
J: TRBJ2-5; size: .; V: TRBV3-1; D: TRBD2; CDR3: CASSHGSRRGNQETQYF; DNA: TGTGCCAGCAGCCATGGGTCCCGGCGGGGGAACCAAGAGACCCAGTACTTC
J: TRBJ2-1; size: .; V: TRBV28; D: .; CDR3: CASTTGANEQFF; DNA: TGTGCCAGCACCACAGGAGCGAATGAGCAGTTCTTC
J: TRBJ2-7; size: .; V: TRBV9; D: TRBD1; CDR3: CASSYGRDSSYEQYF; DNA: TGTGCCAGCAGTTATGGACGGGACAGCTCCTACGAGCAGTACTTC
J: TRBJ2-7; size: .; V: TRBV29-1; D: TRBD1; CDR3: CSAGTGNSYEQYF; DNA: TGCAGCGCCGGGACAGGTAACTCCTACGAGCAGTACTTC
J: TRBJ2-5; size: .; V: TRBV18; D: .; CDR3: CASSPRPRGGETQYF; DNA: TGTGCCAGCTCACCACGGCCCAGGGGAGGAGAGACCCAGTACTTC
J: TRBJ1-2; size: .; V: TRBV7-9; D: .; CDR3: CASSAAEGTVYGYTF; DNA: TGTGCCAGCAGCGCAGCGGAGGGGACGGTCTATGGCTACACCTTC
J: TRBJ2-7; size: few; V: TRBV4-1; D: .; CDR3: CASSQQGPYEQYF; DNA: TGCGCCAGCAGCCAACAGGGCCCCTACGAGCAGTACTTC
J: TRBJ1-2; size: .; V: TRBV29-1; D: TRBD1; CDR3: CSARGQAYGYTF; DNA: TGCAGCGCCCGAGGACAGGCCTATGGCTACACCTTC
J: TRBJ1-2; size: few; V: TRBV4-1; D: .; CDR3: CASSQDGGRNGYTF; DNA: TGCGCCAGCAGCCAAGATGGGGGGAGGAATGGCTACACCTTC
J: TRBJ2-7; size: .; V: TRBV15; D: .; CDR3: CATSTAEYGYEQYF; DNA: TGTGCCACCAGCACTGCCGAGTACGGCTACGAGCAGTACTTC
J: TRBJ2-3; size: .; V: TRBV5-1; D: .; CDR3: CASSSDTTSTDTQYF; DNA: TGCGCCAGCAGCTCGGACACCACTAGCACAGATACGCAGTATTTT
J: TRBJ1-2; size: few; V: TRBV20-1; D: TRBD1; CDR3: CSARAGQGANYGYTF; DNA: TGCAGTGCTAGAGCGGGACAGGGGGCGAACTATGGCTACACCTTC
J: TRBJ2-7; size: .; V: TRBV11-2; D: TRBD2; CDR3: CASSPLVTASGGRKQYF; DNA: TGTGCCAGCAGCCCCTTGGTAACCGCCTCGGGGGGGAGGAAGCAGTACTTC
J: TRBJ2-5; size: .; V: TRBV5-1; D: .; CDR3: CASSLELAGAETQYF; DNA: TGCGCCAGCAGCTTGGAACTGGCGGGGGCCGAGACCCAGTACTTC
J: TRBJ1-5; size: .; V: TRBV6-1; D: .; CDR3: CASSSKGAVSGPQHF; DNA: TGTGCCAGCAGCTCGAAAGGGGCGGTCTCTGGGCCCCAGCATTTT
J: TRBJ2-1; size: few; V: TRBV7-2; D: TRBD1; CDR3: CASRPLKDRDKYNEQFF; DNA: TGTGCCAGCAGACCCCTTAAGGACAGGGACAAATACAATGAGCAGTTCTTC
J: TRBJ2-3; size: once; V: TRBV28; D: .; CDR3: CASRGGGGTQYF; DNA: TGTGCCAGCAGGGGGGGTGGGGGTACGCAGTATTTT
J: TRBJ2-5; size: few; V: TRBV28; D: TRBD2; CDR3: CASSSAGTSEETQYF; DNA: TGTGCCAGCAGTTCTGCCGGGACTAGCGAAGAGACCCAGTACTTC